This is a list of T cell receptor beta chains from one sample in a study of cytomegalovirus exposure and HLA in healthy donors. Only in-frame clones appear in the TCRdb table, and some are missing; sequencing was by immunoSEQ multiplex PCR. The profile shows roughly 200,000 clones, 80% to 85% of them singletons. Sequencing used PBMCs. These receptor sequences come from a woman younger than 35 in good health and CMV-seropositive. Both conserved end residues are part of each CDR3. The D gene is left open where the match is weak. Clone size appears in some rows only: once, few, many, or a class for an expanded clone.

TRBJ2-7 - - TRBV19 TGTGCCAGTAGTATGGGGACGGGAGCCTACGAGCAGTACTTC CASSMGTGAYEQYF
TRBJ1-1 - TRBD1 TRBV6-5 TGTGCCAGCAGTTACTCGACAGGGATGGCTTTCTTT CASSYSTGMAFF
TRBJ1-1 - TRBD1 TRBV14 TGTGCCAGCAGCCAAGCCGGCAGGGGGCAAACTGAAGCTTTCTTT CASSQAGRGQTEAFF
TRBJ2-2 - - TRBV27 TGTGCCAGCAGTCCACGCTTGGGAGGGAACACCGGGGAGCTGTTTTTT CASSPRLGGNTGELFF
TRBJ1-1 once - TRBV4-1 TGCGCCAGCAGCCCAATGGGACAAACGAACACTGAAGCTTTCTTT CASSPMGQTNTEAFF
TRBJ2-1 - - TRBV5-1 TGCGCCAGCAGCTTGGAGGGGCCCCCCTACAATGAGCAGTTCTTC CASSLEGPPYNEQFF
TRBJ2-3 - - TRBV5-6 TGTGCCAGCAAGGATTTGGGACTCGGGGGCACAGATACGCAGTATTTT CASKDLGLGGTDTQYF
TRBJ1-5 once - TRBV5-8 TGTGCCAGCAGGAGGGCGAGGGCCCCTAATCAGCCCCAGCATTTT CASRRARAPNQPQHF
TRBJ2-1 - TRBD2 TRBV4-1 TGCGCCAGCAGTTTTCCCCGGGGGGGGAGGGATGAGCAGTTCTTC CASSFPRGGRDEQFF
TRBJ2-7 few - TRBV28 TGTGCCAGCAGTTTCCTCAGGGGGGCCATGGACTTC CASSFLRGAMDF
TRBJ2-7 - - TRBV4-2 TGTGCCAGCAGTCGCGGACTGAGCTCCTACGAGCAGTACTTC CASSRGLSSYEQYF
TRBJ2-3 - TRBD2 TRBV29-1 TGCAGCGTTGACGGGACTAGCCTGGACCTGGATACGCAGTATTTT CSVDGTSLDLDTQYF
TRBJ2-7 - - TRBV2 TGTGCCAGCAGCGCCAGACAGGTTTCCTACGAGCAGTACTTC CASSARQVSYEQYF
TRBJ2-5 - - TRBV12-5 TGTGCTAGTGGTTTGGGGACCAGGGGTTTCCAAGAGACCCAGTACTTC CASGLGTRGFQETQYF
TRBJ2-3 - TRBD2 TRBV9 TGTGCCAGCAGCGACGGTAGCGGGGCCTTCACAGATACGCAGTATTTT CASSDGSGAFTDTQYF
TRBJ2-3 - TRBD2 TRBV7-3 TGTGCCAGCAGCCACAGCGGGGGAACCACAGATACGCAGTATTTT CASSHSGGTTDTQYF
TRBJ1-5 - TRBD1 TRBV19 TGTGCCACCTCGGACAGGGTCAATCAGCCCCAGCATTTT CATSDRVNQPQHF
TRBJ2-3 once - TRBV6-1 TGTGCCAGCAAGGATAGCGGCCGCACAGATACGCAGTATTTT CASKDSGRTDTQYF
TRBJ2-3 - TRBD2 TRBV6-1 TGTGCCAGCAGTGCCGGCGGGCGGGGGAGCCTGCACACAGATACGCAGTATTTT CASSAGGRGSLHTDTQYF
TRBJ1-2 once - TRBV7-3 TGTGCCAGCAGCTCCTCGGACAGTTATGGCTACACCTTC CASSSSDSYGYTF
TRBJ1-3 few - TRBV4-2 TGTGCCAGCAGCGAGGGGGACTCTGGAAACACCATATATTTT CASSEGDSGNTIYF
TRBJ2-1 - - TRBV5-1 TGCGCCAGCAGCTTTAGTGAGACAGGCTCCTACAATGAGCAGTTCTTC CASSFSETGSYNEQFF
TRBJ1-2 - - TRBV15 TGTGCCACCAGCAGAGGGGCAGGGTTTGATGGCTACACCTTC CATSRGAGFDGYTF
TRBJ2-7 - TRBD1 TRBV27 TGTGCCAGCAGTTGGACAGGGGGCTCCTACGAGCAGTACTTC CASSWTGGSYEQYF
TRBJ2-1 - TRBD2 TRBV7-2 TGTGCCAGCAGCTTAGTTGCTAGCGGGGGGGCCGCTGAGCAGTTCTTC CASSLVASGGAAEQFF
TRBJ2-1 - - TRBV6-6 TGTGCCAGCAGACTTGAAAGGGGGGGTGAGCAGTTCTTC CASRLERGGEQFF
TRBJ2-1 - - TRBV27 TGTGCCAGCAGTCCCGGACAGACATACAATGAGCAGTTCTTC CASSPGQTYNEQFF
TRBJ1-1 - - TRBV6-1 TGTGCCAGCAGTGAGAGGACAGTCTCAGGTGAAGCTTTCTTT CASSERTVSGEAFF
TRBJ1-4 - - TRBV4-3 TGCGCCAGCAGCCAATGGCGGGGGAATGAAAAACTGTTTTTT CASSQWRGNEKLFF
TRBJ1-2 - - TRBV29-1 TGCAGCGTTGGGGAACAGACAGCCTATGGCTACACCTTC CSVGEQTAYGYTF
TRBJ2-3 few TRBD1 TRBV6-1 TGTGCCAGCAGGGGACAGGGGGGCACAGATACGCAGTATTTT CASRGQGGTDTQYF
TRBJ2-5 - - TRBV7-9 TGTGCCAGCAGCCCCCGGCATAGCGAGCCGAAAGGAGAGACCCAGTACTTC CASSPRHSEPKGETQYF
TRBJ2-7 few TRBD1 TRBV27 TGTGCCAGCGGGGGCACCGGGACAGCCCTACCCTACGAGCAGTACTTC CASGGTGTALPYEQYF
TRBJ2-1 - - TRBV2 TGTGCCAGCAAGGGGGTTAGAATCAATGAGCAGTTCTTC CASKGVRINEQFF
TRBJ2-3 - TRBD1 TRBV4-2 TGTGCCAGCAGCCCGGACAGGGGGCTGGGGGATACGCAGTATTTT CASSPDRGLGDTQYF
TRBJ1-5 few - TRBV10-3 TGTGCCATCAGACAGGGCAATCAGCCCCAGCATTTT CAIRQGNQPQHF
TRBJ1-1 - - TRBV27 TGTGCCAGCAGTTTACGCTGGGGGCCAAATACTGAAGCTTTCTTT CASSLRWGPNTEAFF